The 13 T cell receptor beta chains given below trace back to one sample, sequenced in a study of blood T cell repertoires in COVID-19. TCRdb's copy holds only in-frame clones and misses some; the assay was immunoSEQ multiplex PCR. In the table there are approximately 150,000 clones, roughly 90% of which are singletons. Sequencing used peripheral blood. These receptors all stem from a human donor in a cohort sampled during active COVID-19.

J is TRBJ1-2 and V is TRBV4-2; TRBD1 matches 9 bases. The CDR3 loop spans 15 amino acids. Germline V CDR1 and CDR2: LGHNA, YNFKEQ. J was trimmed by 6 bases and V by 4 bases; bases with no gene match: 9. The DNA for the CDR3 is TGTGCCAGCAGCCGCACTACAGGGGGCAGTGATGGCTACACCTTC. Its translation: CASSRTTGGSDGYTF.

This chain connects TRBV6-5 to TRBJ2-7; 11 bases are a match to TRBD1. This CDR3 is built from 14 residues. The V and J ends lost 6 bases and 7 bases, in that order; junction bases with no gene match: 8. The germline V gene has CDR1 MNHEY and CDR2 SVGAGI. The CDR3 sequence: CASRRGTGGREQYF. CDR3 in DNA: TGTGCCAGCAGACGGGGGACAGGGGGAAGGGAGCAGTACTTC.

The chain has TRBV6-5 and TRBJ2-5; 9 bases map to TRBD1. CDR1 MNHEY and CDR2 SVGAGI come from the germline V gene. V lost 8 bases, J lost 5 bases, and 12 bases stayed unmatched. The CDR3 runs to 15 residues. The CDR3 nucleotides are TGTGCCAGCTGGGGGGGACAGGGCTCTGGGGAGACCCAGTACTTC. It specifies CASWGGQGSGETQYF.

V and J are TRBV2 and TRBJ1-1; unclear D gene. Germline V gene lookup returns CDR1 SNHLY and CDR2 FYNNEI. V was trimmed by 0 bases and J by 2 bases, leaving 10 bases between them. The CDR3 spans 15 residues. The CDR3 loop reads CASSEAENVNTEAFF. CDR3 coding DNA: TGTGCCAGCAGTGAAGCGGAGAACGTTAACACTGAAGCTTTCTTT.

This chain joins TRBV27 and TRBJ1-6; D gene unclear. Trimming cost V 6 bases and J 0 bases, with 9 bases left between them. This CDR3 has 15 amino acids. CDR1 is MNHEY and CDR2 is SMNVEV in the germline V gene (reference sequence). This chain's CDR3 is CASRQQSSYNSPLHF. The CDR3 coding sequence is TGTGCCAGCAGGCAACAGAGCTCCTATAATTCACCCCTCCACTTT.

This clone was recorded only once. The chain joins TRBV5-6 to TRBJ2-4, with 10 positions matching TRBD1. Trimming at V came to 4 bases and at J to 2 bases, leaving 6 bases not matched to a gene. This CDR3 spans 16 amino acids. Germline CDR1 SGHDT, CDR2 YYEEEE. The CDR3 spells CASSLGQGVTKNIQYF. DNA of the CDR3: TGTGCCAGCAGCCTAGGACAGGGGGTAACCAAAAACATTCAGTACTTC.

V gene TRBV12-3 or TRBV12-4 combines with J gene TRBJ1-2; D might be TRBD1 (5 bases). Trimming pared 3 bases from V and 6 bases from J, leaving 11 bases between. This CDR3 is 13 amino acids long. CDR3 DNA sequence: TGTGCCAGCAGTTTTACAGGTTACCATGGCTACACCTTC. This codes for CASSFTGYHGYTF.

The J gene is TRBJ1-6, the V gene TRBV5-1; TRBD1 aligns across 9 bases. V shed 7 bases and J 8 bases; nucleotides not matched to a gene: 10. The CDR3 extends over 15 amino acids. Germline loops: CDR1 SGHRS, CDR2 YFSETQ. CDR3 nucleotides: TGCGCCAGCGGGGAGAGCAGGACAGGGGATTCACCCCTCCACTTT. This codes for CASGESRTGDSPLHF.

J is TRBJ1-1 and V is TRBV29-1, with D unresolved. The ends were cut back, 5 bases at V and 1 base at J, with 5 bases in the middle. This CDR3 is built from 11 residues. The germline gives CDR1 SQVTM, CDR2 ANQGSEA. This CDR3 is CSVIQNTEAFF. In nucleotides, the CDR3 is TGCAGCGTTATCCAGAACACTGAAGCTTTCTTT.

This chain uses TRBV11-3 with TRBJ2-3, with D uncertain. Per the germline V gene, CDR1 is SGHNT and CDR2 is YENEEA. V was cut by 2 bases and J by 0 bases, with 6 bases left in between. This CDR3 is 14 amino acids long. For the CDR3, the DNA is TGTGCCAGCAGCTTAAGAGGCAGCACAGATACGCAGTATTTT. Its protein product is CASSLRGSTDTQYF.

This clone was observed once. The V call is TRBV10-3, the J call TRBJ1-2, with D unclear. Trimming removed 0 bases from V and 4 bases from J, with 15 bases in between. Germline CDR1 is ENHRY and CDR2 is SYGVKD. The CDR3 sequence is 16 residues long. The CDR3 DNA follows: TGTGCCATCAGTGAGTCGAATGGGAGGTCATCCTATGGCTACACCTTC. This translates into CAISESNGRSSYGYTF.

This clone was counted only a few times. This chain links TRBV5-1 with TRBJ1-5; 7 bases are shared with TRBD1. CDR3 length: 14 amino acids. V gave up 4 bases and J gave up 7 bases; unmatched junction bases: 8. The germline gives CDR1 SGHRS, CDR2 YFSETQ. This CDR3 reads CASSPNTGDQPQHF. CDR3 sequence (DNA): TGCGCCAGCAGCCCCAACACAGGGGACCAGCCCCAGCATTTT.

V is TRBV27 and J is TRBJ2-3; D might be TRBD2 (6 bases). The germline V gene encodes CDR1 MNHEY and CDR2 SMNVEV (reference sequence). Trimming shortened V by 5 bases and J by 0 bases, and 18 bases separated the two germline ends. This CDR3 region has 17 residues. The CDR3 region has the DNA TGTGCCAGCAGTCCCATGAAACTAGCTCCTAGCACAGATACGCAGTATTTT. Its translation: CASSPMKLAPSTDTQYF.